This T cell receptor (beta chain) was observed in a study of graft-versus-host responses after intestinal transplantation. General observations from the study: Early post-transplant HvG declines showed an association with peak circulating GvH clone levels. Elevated graft-versus-host to host-versus-graft clonal ratios in allografts were recorded for patients with graft-donor T cell macrochimerism.

Concerning this clone: Its specificity is unknown.

Using immunoSEQ multiplex PCR, the repertoire was profiled, and TCRdb retains in-frame clones only, with some absent. The sample contains 30,000 to 45,000 clones, about 94% of which appear only once. The germline V gene has CDR1 MDHEN and CDR2 SYDVKM. This CDR3 comprises 11 residues. The ends were cut back, 3 bases at V and 5 bases at J, with 4 bases in the middle. The source is a human donor who was the organ donor for an intestinal transplant. V is TRBV28 and J is TRBJ1-2, with D unresolved. The sample consisted of unstimulated CD8+ T cells sorted from spleen or lymph node cells, taken before transplant. The CDR3 is CASSLWYGYTF. The CDR3 bases are TGTGCCAGCAGTTTGTGGTATGGCTACACCTTC.